This T cell receptor (beta chain) was retrieved from a study of blood T cell repertoires in COVID-19. Across the study: From T cells, B-cell-depleted T cells, or PBMCs came the material, which was cDNA or gDNA.

Assay: immunoSEQ multiplex PCR; the TCRdb copy retains only in-frame clones and omits some. The sample carries 400,000 to 500,000 clones, roughly 88% recorded once. V shed 3 bases, J shed 8 bases, and the junction held 5 bases outside the gene matches. Germline V gene lookup returns CDR1 KGHDR and CDR2 SFDVKD. This CDR3 is built from 15 residues. The origin of this receptor is a woman aged 18-29 years who had been exposed to COVID-19. The chain combines TRBV24-1 with TRBJ2-2, with 10 bases lining up with TRBD1. What was sequenced was PBMCs or T cells enriched from blood (not recorded which). The CDR3: CATSDRRQGAGELFF. Written as DNA, the CDR3 is TGTGCCACCAGTGATCGCCGACAGGGGGCGGGGGAGCTGTTTTTT.